Listed here are 32 T cell receptor beta chains from one sample, sequenced in a study of shared clonotypes between healthy human individuals (TCRdb year 2020). Library creation used the immunoSEQ multiplex PCR assay. What TCRdb holds here is the immuneACCESS table cut down to in-frame rearrangements. Part of the clones is not present; checked against another copy, under half of the missing clones reflect an unresolved V gene, and the others are unexplained. The sample table shows 630,000 or so clones, and 98% are seen once. Clones ranked in the top ten supply 0.3% of the sample. CD8 naive samples consisted of CD45RO-negative cells that were positively selected for CCR7, yielding a CD45RA+CCR7+ population without TemRA cells. The source material was naive CD8+ T cells sorted from blood. The cell subset or site label of this sample denotes: CD45RA+CCR7+. All receptors derive from a man younger than 45 in good health.

The chain has TRBV13 and TRBJ1-1, with 7 bases identical to TRBD1. Germline V gene data show CDR1 as PRHDT and CDR2 as FYEKMQ (reference sequence). V dropped 2 bases and J dropped 5; count of bases not matched to a gene: 8. This CDR3 region has 15 residues. The CDR3 region has the DNA TGTGCCAGCAGCTTATCCCAGGGGGTCGGAACTGAAGCTTTCTTT. As protein: CASSLSQGVGTEAFF.

The gene calls are TRBV14 and TRBJ2-1, with 11 bases identical to TRBD2. CDR3 length: 15 amino acids. Unmatched junction bases numbered 5, after V lost 2 bases and J lost 8 bases. Germline values: CDR1 SGHDN, CDR2 FVKESK. The DNA of the CDR3 is TGTGCCAGCAGCCAAAGACTAGCGGGAATGGATGAGCAGTTCTTC. This encodes CASSQRLAGMDEQFF.

This chain connects TRBV27 to TRBJ2-1; D gene unclear. The CDR3 runs 14 residues. Germline V lookup: CDR1 MNHEY, CDR2 SMNVEV (reference sequence). V lost 5 bases and J 5 bases, leaving 13 bases between the germline ends. The CDR3 is CASSNYFRDNEQFF. As DNA, the CDR3 is TGTGCCAGCAGTAACTACTTCCGGGACAATGAGCAGTTCTTC.

V usage is TRBV28 and J usage is TRBJ2-1; D might be TRBD1 or TRBD2, each matching 6 bases. Deletions cut 6 bases from V and 10 bases from J, with 19 bases between. CDR1 and CDR2 from the germline V gene are MDHEN and SYDVKM. The CDR3 covers 14 residues. CDR3 sequence reads: CASSYGGRQEEQFF. The CDR3 bases are TGTGCCAGCAGCTATGGGGGGAGACAGGAGGAGCAGTTCTTC.

The chain combines TRBV2 with TRBJ1-3; D is unresolved. Trimming left V 7 bases short and J 4 bases short, with 5 bases between. In germline, CDR1 is SNHLY, CDR2 FYNNEI. The CDR3 spans 11 residues. CDR3 bases: TGTGCCAGCAAAAGGGGAAACACCATATATTTT. It yields the protein CASKRGNTIYF.

Concerning this clone itself: Additional DNA sequences in this sample encode the identical CDR3. The chain carries TRBV9 and TRBJ2-3; no reliable D call. CDR1 and CDR2 (germline): SGDLS, YYNGEE. The CDR3 length is 12 residues. V was trimmed by 4 bases and J by 2 bases, leaving 5 bases between them. The DNA for the CDR3 is TGTGCCAGCAGCCCTTACACAGATACGCAGTATTTT. Protein sequence: CASSPYTDTQYF.

The CDR3 bases are TGTGCCTGGAGTGAGGGAACAGGGGCTGGAAACACCATATATTTT. Protein: CAWSEGTGAGNTIYF. The chain recombines TRBV30 with TRBJ1-3, with TRBD1 matching over 7 bases. V gave up 1 base and J gave up 2 bases; unmatched junction bases: 5. Germline CDR1 is GTSNPN and CDR2 is SVGIG (reference sequence). CDR3 length equals 15 residues.

The rearrangement links TRBV2 to TRBJ2-2; 13 bases match TRBD2. The CDR3 sequence is 17 residues long. After removal of 5 bases from V and 5 bases from J, the junction contained 8 bases not matched to a gene. Germline CDR1 and CDR2: SNHLY and FYNNEI. CDR3 sequence (DNA): TGTGCCAGCAGTCAAACTAGCGGGAGGGCTCGTACCGGGGAGCTGTTTTTT. This codes for CASSQTSGRARTGELFF.

V is TRBV6-6 and J is TRBJ2-1; a possible D gene is TRBD2 (6 bases). Germline V gives CDR1 MNHNY, CDR2 SVGAGI (reference sequence). V gave up 8 bases and J gave up 3 bases, with 14 bases separating them. This CDR3 region has 14 residues. The CDR3 is CASDGLSGYNEQFF. CDR3 DNA: TGTGCCAGCGATGGACTAAGCGGCTACAATGAGCAGTTCTTC.

The chain's CDR3 is CSVPTSGRNYNEQFF. For the CDR3, the DNA is TGCAGCGTTCCGACTAGCGGGAGAAACTACAATGAGCAGTTCTTC. The chain is built from TRBV29-1 and TRBJ2-1, with 12 bases that match TRBD2. CDR1 is SQVTM, CDR2 ANQGSEA, per germline. V shed 5 bases, J shed 3 bases, and the junction held 5 bases outside the gene matches. The CDR3 covers 15 residues.

On this clone itself: Different DNA sequences within this sample yield the same CDR3. The chain couples TRBV29-1 to TRBJ2-2; D unclear. Between the trimmed V and J ends, which lost 4 bases and 3 bases, there was a span of 3 bases. Germline V gene lookup returns CDR1 SQVTM and CDR2 ANQGSEA. The CDR3 contains 11 residues. In nucleotides, the CDR3 is TGCAGCGTTGTGTACACCGGGGAGCTGTTTTTT. Its protein is CSVVYTGELFF.

The CDR3, as DNA: TGTGCCAGCAGCTTACTATTTGGGGAACCCACTGAAGCTTTCTTT. It codes for CASSLLFGEPTEAFF. V usage is TRBV11-1 and J usage is TRBJ1-1, with unresolved D. The CDR3 is made up of 15 amino acids. Trimming took off 2 bases at V and 4 bases at J, with 14 bases between the two ends. CDR1 SGHAT and CDR2 FQDESV come from the germline V gene (reference sequence).

The chain couples TRBV5-4 to TRBJ2-5; D is unresolved. V lost 4 bases to trimming and J lost 5 bases, with 21 bases between them. The V gene's germline CDR1 is SGHNT and CDR2 YYREEE (reference sequence). The CDR3 spans 16 residues. CDR3 DNA: TGTGCCAGCAGCGAAAGCAATTCGTACCTCCGCGAGACCCAGTACTTC. This gives the protein CASSESNSYLRETQYF.

The count of this clone is one. J is TRBJ1-2 and V is TRBV30; TRBD1 is a possible D gene (6 bases). This CDR3 region has 13 residues. Looked up from germline, CDR1 is GTSNPN and CDR2 is SVGIG (reference sequence). Between the trimmed V and J ends, which lost 0 bases and 5 bases, there was a span of 10 bases. CDR3 protein: CAWSVQGGYGYTF. CDR3 sequence (DNA): TGTGCCTGGAGTGTACAAGGGGGGTATGGCTACACCTTC.

This sequence joins TRBV28 and TRBJ2-7; D possibly matches TRBD1 or TRBD2 (5 bases each). The CDR3 sequence is 16 residues long. CDR1 MDHEN and CDR2 SYDVKM come from the germline V gene. V was clipped by 3 bases and J by 0 bases, with 15 bases between them. The CDR3 coding sequence is TGTGCCAGCAGTTTGCTCCTAGCAGGGAGCTCCTACGAGCAGTACTTC. Translated: CASSLLLAGSSYEQYF.

J is TRBJ1-5 and V is TRBV6-6, with D perhaps TRBD1 (5 bases). The V and J ends lost 7 bases and 0 bases respectively, with 13 bases between them. The CDR3 contains 15 residues. The germline CDR1 and CDR2 sequences are MNHNY and SVGAGI (reference sequence). CDR3 in DNA: TGTGCCAGCACCTCAGGGCCGTATAGCAATCAGCCCCAGCATTTT. Its translation is CASTSGPYSNQPQHF.

This chain uses TRBV5-4 with TRBJ2-1; the match to TRBD2 covers 10 bases. The V gene's germline CDR1 is SGHNT and CDR2 YYREEE (reference sequence). CDR3 length: 16 residues. Losses at the gene ends were 2 bases for V and 5 bases for J; bases not matched to a gene: 7. The DNA of the CDR3 is TGTGCCAGCAGCTTACCCACTAGCGGGAAAAACAATGAGCAGTTCTTC. Translation: CASSLPTSGKNNEQFF.

The V gene is TRBV6-1, the J gene TRBJ2-2; D might be TRBD1 or TRBD2, each matching 6 bases. Germline V gene lookup returns CDR1 MNHNS and CDR2 SASEGT. The CDR3 runs to 13 residues. With 8 bases removed from V and 5 bases from J, the gap between germline ends came to 12 bases. CDR3 sequence: CASYIGGTGELFF. The CDR3 nucleotides read TGTGCCAGCTATATAGGGGGGACCGGGGAGCTGTTTTTT.

The rearrangement uses TRBV7-9 and TRBJ2-7; D may match TRBD1 or TRBD2 (6 bases each). Germline V gene sequence: CDR1 SEHNR, CDR2 FQNEAQ (reference sequence). This CDR3 has 15 amino acids. Trimming removed 1 base at V and 6 bases at J, with 16 bases between. Written as DNA, the CDR3 is TGTGCCAGCAGCTTAGAACACAGGGAGGTCGGCGAGCAGTACTTC. This encodes CASSLEHREVGEQYF.

This clone was observed a handful of times. CDR3 region: CASSDSGATYEQYF. The CDR3 DNA reads as TGTGCCAGCAGTGACAGCGGAGCGACCTACGAGCAGTACTTC. The rearrangement uses TRBV25-1 and TRBJ2-7, with D possibly being TRBD2 (5 bases). V lost 3 bases and J lost 2, with 11 bases in between. This CDR3 spans 14 amino acids. The V gene's germline CDR1 is MGHDK and CDR2 SYGVNS.

The chain carries TRBV6-5 and TRBJ2-7, with D possibly being TRBD2 (6 bases). Germline V gives CDR1 MNHEY, CDR2 SVGAGI. This CDR3 contains 15 residues. Trimming removed 0 bases at V and 1 base at J, with 10 bases between. CDR3 coding DNA: TGTGCCAGCAGTTACTCGATGGCGGGATCCTACGAGCAGTACTTC. Its protein is CASSYSMAGSYEQYF.

The chain joins TRBV2 to TRBJ2-1; D is possibly TRBD1 (6 bases). The V end was cut by 4 bases, the J end by 5 bases, with 15 bases between. Germline assignment: CDR1 SNHLY and CDR2 FYNNEI. The CDR3 is made up of 15 amino acids. The CDR3 DNA reads as TGTGCCAGCAGTGTAGACAGGAGCTTTGACAATGAGCAGTTCTTC. It yields the protein CASSVDRSFDNEQFF.

The chain has TRBV29-1 and TRBJ2-2; 9 positions agree with TRBD2. Germline V lookup: CDR1 SQVTM, CDR2 ANQGSEA. The V segment lost 6 bases and the J segment 4 bases; nucleotides outside the gene matches: 18. This CDR3 region has 18 residues. The CDR3 nucleotides read TGCAGCGTAGAGGTAGCGGGAGACCCAAACCGAGGCACCGGGGAGCTGTTTTTT. Translation: CSVEVAGDPNRGTGELFF.

CDR3 nucleotides: TGTGCCAGTAGTATTTGGACTAGCAGCAATGAGCAGTTCTTC. It encodes CASSIWTSSNEQFF. This sequence joins TRBV19 and TRBJ2-1; 8 bases are shared with TRBD2. V shed 3 bases and J 6 bases; nucleotides not matched to a gene: 4. CDR3 length: 14 residues. Germline assignment: CDR1 LNHDA and CDR2 SQIVND (reference sequence).

The chain couples TRBV13 to TRBJ2-7, with 11 bases lining up with TRBD2. Trimming removed 2 bases from V and 3 bases from J; junction bases left unmatched: 9. Germline values: CDR1 PRHDT, CDR2 FYEKMQ (reference sequence). The CDR3 contains 17 residues. CDR3 region: CASSLLAGGPGFYEQYF. For the CDR3, the DNA is TGTGCCAGCAGCTTACTAGCGGGAGGCCCAGGGTTCTACGAGCAGTACTTC.

The V gene is TRBV9, the J gene TRBJ2-1, with D maybe TRBD2 (7 bases). The V gene lost 0 bases and the J gene lost 4 bases, with 23 bases spanning the gap. Looked up from germline, CDR1 is SGDLS and CDR2 is YYNGEE. The CDR3 contains 19 residues. In DNA, the CDR3 is TGTGCCAGCAGCGTAGAGGGGGGAGGGTCCTCCATGAAATACAATGAGCAGTTCTTC. This codes for CASSVEGGGSSMKYNEQFF. Together with reference TRBV9 and TRBJ2-1, the CDR3 gives the full variable domain: DSGVTQTPKHLITATGQRVTLRCSPRSGDLSVYWYQQSLDQGLQFLIQYYNGEERAKGNILERFSAQQFPDLHSELNLSSLELGDSALYFCASSVEGGGSSMKYNEQFFGPGTRLTVL.

Details on this clone: A junction boundary mismatches the germline segment, possibly from a read error. V and J are TRBV9 and TRBJ1-1; D is undetermined. The CDR3 sequence is 11 residues long. Per germline, CDR1 SGDLS and CDR2 YYNGEE. This CDR3 is CASSAVAGAPF. The CDR3 coding sequence is TGTGCCAGCAGCGCCGTGGCGGGAGCTCCCTTT.

V is TRBV13 and J is TRBJ2-5; TRBD2 aligns across 8 bases. The J segment lost 7 bases and the V segment lost 5 bases, leaving 15 bases of the junction unmatched. The CDR3 has 16 amino acids. The V gene's germline CDR1 is PRHDT and CDR2 FYEKMQ (reference sequence). The CDR3 DNA is TGTGCCAGCAGCCGATACCAACTAGCGGCCTCGGGGACCCAGTACTTC. As protein: CASSRYQLAASGTQYF.

This clone was counted once. V and J are TRBV28 and TRBJ2-1; 7 positions agree with TRBD2. The J segment lost 3 bases and the V segment lost 4 bases, leaving 6 bases of the junction unmatched. The CDR3 consists of 15 residues. Looked up from germline, CDR1 is MDHEN and CDR2 is SYDVKM. CDR3 coding DNA: TGTGCCAGCAGTTCAACTAGCGCGCTCTACAATGAGCAGTTCTTC. This gives the protein CASSSTSALYNEQFF.

The chain has TRBV7-2 and TRBJ2-3; D may match TRBD1 or TRBD2 (6 bases each). The CDR3 sequence is 14 residues long. In germline, CDR1 is SGHTA, CDR2 FQGNSA. V lost 5 bases and J lost 5, with 14 bases in between. The CDR3 spells CASSPGARLDTQYF. The CDR3 DNA sequence: TGTGCCAGCAGCCCGGGGGCCCGCTTAGATACGCAGTATTTT.

V gene TRBV28 combines with J gene TRBJ2-2; tentatively, D is TRBD2 (5 bases). CDR1 and CDR2 (germline): MDHEN, SYDVKM. The ends were cut back, 2 bases at V and 6 bases at J, with 19 bases in the middle. This CDR3 has 17 amino acids. The CDR3 region is CASSLRLSSPGAGELFF. The CDR3 bases are TGTGCCAGCAGTTTAAGATTATCATCCCCCGGGGCCGGGGAGCTGTTTTTT.

The genes are TRBV6-9 and TRBJ1-5, with 7 bases fitting TRBD1. The germline V gene has CDR1 MNHGY and CDR2 SVAAGI. The CDR3 spans 14 residues. V lost 5 bases and J lost 7; bases outside the gene matches: 8. The CDR3 DNA is TGTGCCAGCAGTGATACAGGGGCCCTACAGCCCCAGCATTTT. Residues: CASSDTGALQPQHF.